The sequence of this T cell receptor beta chain was determined in a study of blood T cell repertoires in COVID-19. Study as a whole: Researchers got acute and convalescent COVID-19 samples from the United States, Italy and Spain.

Produced via immunoSEQ multiplex PCR; TCRdb's table is partial and in-frame only. The table has approximately 300,000 clones, roughly 87% seen once. Participants came from around 25 US areas, aged about 18 to 100 years. Germline lookup yields CDR1 MNHEY and CDR2 SVGAGI. CDR3 length equals 14 residues. V shed 6 bases, J shed 6 bases, and the junction held 6 bases outside the gene matches. The receptor comes from a woman aged 25 to 45 who had recovered from COVID-19. Sequenced sample: PBMCs or T cells enriched from blood (not recorded which). The chain carries TRBV6-5 and TRBJ1-5; 9 bases agree with TRBD1. CDR3 amino acids: CASRRSTGGQPQHF. CDR3 sequence (DNA): TGTGCCAGCAGGAGGTCGACAGGGGGTCAGCCCCAGCATTTT.